Presented here are 28 T cell receptor beta chains from one specimen sequenced in a study of CD8+ T cells in alopecia areata. Extraction and reverse transcription of RNA yielded cDNA as the sequencing template. Repertoires were generated with immunoSEQ multiplex PCR, while TCRdb's copy carries only in-frame clones and drops some. This repertoire shows about 190,000 clones, 50% to 60% found once; its top ten account for less than 0.8%. The sample's treatment: oral pan-JAK inhibitor, 5-10 mg twice daily. The sequencing used CD4+ T cells sorted from blood, collected at week 4, from a patient treated with tofacitinib. Receptors originate from a human donor with alopecia areata.

The chain carries TRBV30 and TRBJ1-3, with a tentative D call TRBD1 (5 bases). Trimming took 7 bases from V and 1 from J, leaving 11 bases between them. Germline CDR1 GTSNPN, CDR2 SVGIG (reference sequence). The CDR3 totals 13 residues. CDR3 in amino acids: CAFDRRSGNTIYF. CDR3 DNA: TGTGCCTTTGACAGACGGTCTGGAAACACCATATATTTT.

J is TRBJ2-5 and V is TRBV5-1; D possibly corresponds to TRBD2 (6 bases). The length of the CDR3 is 16 residues. Per germline, CDR1 SGHRS and CDR2 YFSETQ. V was trimmed by 1 base and J by 5 bases, leaving 18 bases between them. The CDR3 nucleotides read TGCGCCAGCAGCTTGAGTGGAGGGGAGGTGACGGAGACCCAGTACTTC. Protein product: CASSLSGGEVTETQYF.

The chain is built from TRBV29-1 and TRBJ2-1; no firm D call. Trimming pared 6 bases from V and 7 bases from J, leaving 7 bases between. The CDR3 extends over 10 amino acids. Germline V CDR1 and CDR2: SQVTM, ANQGSEA. The CDR3 region has the DNA TGCAGCGTAACCTGGAATGAGCAGTTCTTC. Its translation is CSVTWNEQFF.

The chain recombines TRBV19 with TRBJ1-5; D gene ambiguous. The CDR3 is 13 residues long. V lost 8 bases and J 0 bases, leaving 8 bases between the germline ends. Germline V gives CDR1 LNHDA, CDR2 SQIVND (reference sequence). CDR3 loop: CASVARSNQPQHF. CDR3 coding DNA: TGTGCCAGTGTGGCACGTAGCAATCAGCCCCAGCATTTT.

The V and J genes are TRBV29-1 and TRBJ2-1; 10 bases are a match to TRBD2. This CDR3 comprises 16 residues. The germline CDR1 and CDR2 sequences are SQVTM and ANQGSEA. J gave up 4 bases and V 5 bases, and 11 bases lay outside the gene matches. CDR3 nucleotides: TGCAGCGTTCGCCTACCCCTGGGACTAGCGTACAATGAGCAGTTCTTC. As protein: CSVRLPLGLAYNEQFF.

This clone was observed a handful of times. The chain has TRBV29-1 and TRBJ2-3; TRBD2 aligns across 14 bases. V shed 6 bases, J shed 5 bases, and the junction held 13 bases outside the gene matches. Germline loops: CDR1 SQVTM, CDR2 ANQGSEA. The CDR3 covers 17 residues. CDR3 region: CSVTGHATSGGGDTQYF. The CDR3, as DNA: TGCAGCGTCACCGGGCACGCGACTAGCGGGGGGGGAGATACGCAGTATTTT.

The chain recombines TRBV5-1 with TRBJ2-5; 10 bases are shared with TRBD2. The J call may be in error: the DNA end matches TRBJ2-7 better. Per the germline V gene, CDR1 is SGHRS and CDR2 is YFSETQ. The CDR3 is made up of 15 amino acids. The CDR3: CASSSASGSNSEQYF. The CDR3 DNA follows: TGCGCCAGCAGCTCCGCTAGCGGGAGTAATTCCGAGCAGTACTTC.

V gene TRBV7-2 combines with J gene TRBJ1-2; D is perhaps TRBD1 (6 bases). Germline V gene lookup returns CDR1 SGHTA and CDR2 FQGNSA. The CDR3 is 16 residues long. Between the trimmed V and J ends, which lost 5 bases and 2 bases, there was a span of 18 bases. The CDR3 DNA sequence: TGTGCCAGCAGCCCAGTCGGGGGCCTGGGGAACTATGGCTACACCTTC. Translating gives CASSPVGGLGNYGYTF.

The chain couples TRBV29-1 to TRBJ2-7; no definite D call. V lost 4 bases and J lost 0, with 13 bases in between. The CDR3 sequence is 14 residues long. Germline assignment: CDR1 SQVTM and CDR2 ANQGSEA. This chain's CDR3 is CSVVPGLSSYEQYF. The CDR3 coding sequence is TGCAGCGTTGTACCCGGGCTCAGCTCCTACGAGCAGTACTTC.

The chain carries TRBV2 and TRBJ2-5; 7 nucleotides agree with TRBD1. CDR3 length: 13 residues. The germline V gene has CDR1 SNHLY and CDR2 FYNNEI. J was trimmed by 5 bases and V by 4 bases; bases with no gene match: 4. DNA of the CDR3: TGTGCCAGCAGTGCTGACAGGGTCGAGACCCAGTACTTC. Amino acid sequence: CASSADRVETQYF.

The chain carries TRBV5-1 and TRBJ2-1; no firm D call. The V gene's germline CDR1 is SGHRS and CDR2 YFSETQ. The ends were cut back, 0 bases at V and 0 bases at J, with 10 bases in the middle. CDR3 size: 16 residues. In DNA form, the CDR3 reads TGCGCCAGCAGCTTGGTTGGCTCACTCTCCTACAATGAGCAGTTCTTC. It yields the protein CASSLVGSLSYNEQFF.

This rearrangement joins TRBV28 to TRBJ2-3; 7 bases map to TRBD2. The CDR3 extends over 14 amino acids. Trimming at V came to 2 bases and at J to 5 bases, leaving 4 bases not matched to a gene. The germline gives CDR1 MDHEN, CDR2 SYDVKM. The CDR3 sequence: CASSLSSGGDTQYF. CDR3 bases: TGTGCCAGCAGTTTAAGTTCGGGGGGAGATACGCAGTATTTT. Supplemented by reference TRBV28 and TRBJ2-3, the full variable domain reads DVKVTQSSRYLVKRTGEKVFLECVQDMDHENMFWYRQDPGLGLRLIYFSYDVKMKEKGDIPEGYSVSREKKERFSLILESASTNQTSMYLCASSLSSGGDTQYFGPGTRLTVL.

This sequence joins TRBV4-2 and TRBJ1-5; the D gene is possibly TRBD1 (6 bases). Germline assignment: CDR1 LGHNA and CDR2 YNFKEQ. There are 16 residues in the CDR3. The V end lost 0 bases, the J end lost 0 bases, and 9 bases lay between the germline ends. As DNA, the CDR3 is TGTGCCAGCAGCCAAGACTGGGGACATAGCAATCAGCCCCAGCATTTT. It encodes CASSQDWGHSNQPQHF.

J is TRBJ2-5 and V is TRBV5-6; D might be TRBD2 (7 bases). V shed 4 bases and J shed 5 bases, with 15 bases lying between them. This CDR3 is 14 amino acids long. CDR1 and CDR2 from the germline V gene are SGHDT and YYEEEE. In DNA, the CDR3 is TGTGCCAGCAGCCCGTGGGGGGGGCTGGAGACCCAGTACTTC. This codes for CASSPWGGLETQYF.

The chain employs TRBV19 and TRBJ1-2; the D is unclear. Germline loops: CDR1 LNHDA, CDR2 SQIVND (reference sequence). The CDR3 is 13 residues long. Trimming took 4 bases from V and 5 from J, leaving 11 bases between them. The CDR3 loop reads CASSTPGGYGYTF. Written as DNA, the CDR3 is TGTGCCAGTAGTACCCCGGGCGGGTATGGCTACACCTTC.

V and J are TRBV20-1 and TRBJ2-5; 7 bases map to TRBD2. V lost 8 bases, J lost 5 bases, and 5 bases stayed unmatched. Germline CDR1 reads DFQATT; CDR2 reads SNEGSKA (reference sequence). The CDR3 is 11 amino acids. The CDR3 DNA is TGCAGTAAGCGGGATCTCGAGACCCAGTACTTC. Amino acid sequence: CSKRDLETQYF.

This clone occurred once. The chain carries TRBV30 and TRBJ2-6; D uncertain. The CDR3 is made up of 14 amino acids. Germline values: CDR1 GTSNPN, CDR2 SVGIG (reference sequence). Deletions cut 4 bases from V and 0 bases from J, with 7 bases between. In nucleotides, the CDR3 is TGTGCCTGGACTCGCTTCTCTGGGGCCAACGTCCTGACTTTC. This sequence encodes CAWTRFSGANVLTF.

In DNA form, the CDR3 reads TGCAGCGCCACGACAGGGGCTCTCCAGTTCTTC. Encoded protein: CSATTGALQFF. V gene TRBV29-1 combines with J gene TRBJ2-1; 8 bases match TRBD1. Germline V gives CDR1 SQVTM, CDR2 ANQGSEA. CDR3 length: 11 amino acids. The J segment lost 13 bases and the V segment lost 7 bases, leaving 9 bases of the junction unmatched.

J is TRBJ1-5 and V is TRBV30, with D possibly TRBD1 on 5 matching bases. CDR1 is GTSNPN and CDR2 is SVGIG in the germline V gene (reference sequence). The CDR3 covers 15 residues. The V and J ends lost 4 bases and 0 bases respectively, with 13 bases between them. In DNA, the CDR3 is TGTGCCTGGACCACTGGGGGTTATAGCAATCAGCCCCAGCATTTT. This encodes CAWTTGGYSNQPQHF.

The rearrangement links TRBV4-1 to TRBJ2-5, with D tentatively TRBD1 (5 bases). The CDR3 extends over 14 amino acids. V lost 4 bases to trimming and J lost 5 bases, with 14 bases between them. Germline V gives CDR1 MGHRA, CDR2 YSYEKL. This CDR3 reads CASSPSKGIETQYF. The DNA of the CDR3 is TGCGCCAGCAGCCCCTCTAAGGGGATCGAGACCCAGTACTTC.

The chain combines TRBV15 with TRBJ1-2, with 7 positions matching TRBD1. Germline assignment: CDR1 LNHNV and CDR2 YYDKDF (reference sequence). This CDR3 is 16 amino acids long. The V gene end was trimmed by 3 bases and the J gene end by 4 bases; junction bases not matched to a gene: 11. This chain's CDR3 is CATSSSGGRDSYGYTF. For the CDR3, the DNA is TGTGCCACCAGCAGTTCCGGGGGCCGGGACAGCTATGGCTACACCTTC.

V is TRBV5-1 and J is TRBJ2-7; D possibly uses TRBD1 or TRBD2 (5 bases each). Per the germline V gene, CDR1 is SGHRS and CDR2 is YFSETQ. The V end was cut by 1 base, the J end by 2 bases, with 10 bases between. The CDR3 is made up of 14 amino acids. The CDR3 bases are TGCGCCAGCAGCTTGACCGGGACGGCCTACGAGCAGTACTTC. As protein: CASSLTGTAYEQYF. The full variable domain, its missing parts supplied by reference TRBV5-1 and TRBJ2-7, is KAGVTQTPRYLIKTRGQQVTLSCSPISGHRSVSWYQQTPGQGLQFLFEYFSETQRNKGNFPGRFSGRQFSNSRSEMNVSTLELGDSALYLCASSLTGTAYEQYFGPGTRLTVT.

V usage is TRBV27 and J usage is TRBJ2-2; 10 nucleotides align to TRBD2. This CDR3 region has 15 residues. V lost 7 bases, J lost 4 bases, and 6 bases stayed unmatched. Germline CDR1 is MNHEY and CDR2 is SMNVEV (reference sequence). The CDR3 spells CASIKLAGTTGELFF. CDR3 DNA: TGTGCCAGCATCAAACTAGCGGGAACCACCGGGGAGCTGTTTTTT.

The rearrangement joins TRBV6-5 to TRBJ1-2; D is unresolved. The CDR3 consists of 16 residues. The V end was cut by 0 bases, the J end by 0 bases, with 11 bases between. Germline V gene sequence: CDR1 MNHEY, CDR2 SVGAGI. The CDR3 sequence: CASSYSRGPSNYGYTF. The CDR3 DNA follows: TGTGCCAGCAGTTACTCGAGAGGGCCTTCTAACTATGGCTACACCTTC.

This clone has only one observation. The gene calls are TRBV15 and TRBJ1-5; no clear D. CDR1 and CDR2 from the germline V gene are LNHNV and YYDKDF (reference sequence). Trimming removed 4 bases from V and 9 bases from J, with 10 bases in between. The CDR3 consists of 12 residues. The CDR3 sequence is CATSTPEGPQHF. The DNA of the CDR3 is TGTGCCACCAGCACCCCGGAAGGGCCCCAGCATTTT.

The chain combines TRBV29-1 with TRBJ2-3; 12 positions match TRBD2. The V and J ends lost 6 bases and 5 bases, in that order; junction bases with no gene match: 6. Germline CDR1 is SQVTM and CDR2 is ANQGSEA. This CDR3 is built from 14 residues. The CDR3 reads CSVRLAGVGDTQYF. DNA of the CDR3: TGCAGCGTGAGACTAGCGGGAGTCGGAGATACGCAGTATTTT.

The gene calls are TRBV18 and TRBJ1-5, with 8 bases lining up with TRBD1. Germline CDR1 reads KGHSH; CDR2 reads LQKENI. The CDR3 is 16 amino acids. V was pared by 6 bases and J by 2 bases, with 9 bases of the junction left unmatched. CDR3 nucleotides: TGTGCCAGCTCTCACGTCTCGACAGGGGGCAATCAGCCCCAGCATTTT. This translates into CASSHVSTGGNQPQHF.

The chain has TRBV29-1 and TRBJ2-5; D might be TRBD2 (5 bases). There are 13 residues in the CDR3. V gave up 3 bases and J gave up 7 bases, with 15 bases separating them. Germline lookup yields CDR1 SQVTM and CDR2 ANQGSEA. The CDR3 DNA sequence: TGCAGCGTTGAGCTAGCTTCCAGAGGGACCCAGTACTTC. Translating gives CSVELASRGTQYF.